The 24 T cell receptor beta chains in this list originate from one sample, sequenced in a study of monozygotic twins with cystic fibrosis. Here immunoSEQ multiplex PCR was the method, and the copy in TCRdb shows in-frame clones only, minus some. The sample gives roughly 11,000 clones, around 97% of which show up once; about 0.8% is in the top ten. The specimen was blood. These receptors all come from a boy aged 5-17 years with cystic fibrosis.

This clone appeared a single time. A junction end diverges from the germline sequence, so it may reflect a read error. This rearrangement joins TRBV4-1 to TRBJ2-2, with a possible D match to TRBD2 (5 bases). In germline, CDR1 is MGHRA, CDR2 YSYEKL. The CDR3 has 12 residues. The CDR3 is CASSQEHRGAVF. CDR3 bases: TGCGCCAGCAGCCAAGAACACCGGGGAGCTGTTTTT.

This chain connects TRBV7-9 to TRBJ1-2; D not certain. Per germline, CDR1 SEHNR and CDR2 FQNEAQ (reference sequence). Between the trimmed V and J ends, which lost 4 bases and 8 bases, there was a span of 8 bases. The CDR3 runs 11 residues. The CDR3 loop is CASSSPAGYTF. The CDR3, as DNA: TGTGCCAGCAGCTCGCCGGCCGGCTACACCTTC.

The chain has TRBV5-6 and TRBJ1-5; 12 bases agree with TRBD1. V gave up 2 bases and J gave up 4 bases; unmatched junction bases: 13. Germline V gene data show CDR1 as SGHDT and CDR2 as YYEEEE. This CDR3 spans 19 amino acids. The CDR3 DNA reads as TGTGCCAGCAGCTTCTTTTCGGGGACAGGGGGCTTGGGGAATCAGCCCCAGCATTTT. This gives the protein CASSFFSGTGGLGNQPQHF.

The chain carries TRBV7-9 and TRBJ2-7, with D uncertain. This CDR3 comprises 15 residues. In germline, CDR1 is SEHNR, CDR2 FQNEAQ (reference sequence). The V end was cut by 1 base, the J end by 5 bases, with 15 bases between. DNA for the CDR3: TGTGCCAGCAGCTTAGTGGCAGGCAGGCTCCACGAGCAGTACTTC. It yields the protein CASSLVAGRLHEQYF.

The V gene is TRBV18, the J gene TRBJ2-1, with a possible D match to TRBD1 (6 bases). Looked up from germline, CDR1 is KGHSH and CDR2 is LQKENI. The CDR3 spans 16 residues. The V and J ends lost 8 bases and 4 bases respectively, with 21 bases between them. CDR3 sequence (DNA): TGTGCCAGCCGACGCCACGGCAGGGGTCCTTACAATGAGCAGTTCTTC. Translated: CASRRHGRGPYNEQFF.

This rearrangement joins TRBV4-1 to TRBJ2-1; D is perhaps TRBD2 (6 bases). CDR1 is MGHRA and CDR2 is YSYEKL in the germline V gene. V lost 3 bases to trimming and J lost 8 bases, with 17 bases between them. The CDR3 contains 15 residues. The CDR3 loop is CASSHRLVADDEQFF. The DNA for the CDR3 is TGCGCCAGCAGCCATAGACTAGTAGCTGACGATGAGCAGTTCTTC.

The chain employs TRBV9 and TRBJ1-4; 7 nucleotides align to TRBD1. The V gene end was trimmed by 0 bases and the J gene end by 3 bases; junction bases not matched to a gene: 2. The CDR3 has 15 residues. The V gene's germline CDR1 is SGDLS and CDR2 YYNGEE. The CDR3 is CASSVDGTANEKLFF. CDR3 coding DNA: TGTGCCAGCAGCGTAGATGGGACAGCTAATGAAAAACTGTTTTTT.

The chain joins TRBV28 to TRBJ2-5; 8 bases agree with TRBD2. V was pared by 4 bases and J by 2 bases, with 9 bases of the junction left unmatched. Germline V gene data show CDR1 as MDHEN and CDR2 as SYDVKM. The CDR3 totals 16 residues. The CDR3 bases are TGTGCCAGCAGTTCCATGGCGGGAGGCCAACAAGAGACCCAGTACTTC. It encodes CASSSMAGGQQETQYF.

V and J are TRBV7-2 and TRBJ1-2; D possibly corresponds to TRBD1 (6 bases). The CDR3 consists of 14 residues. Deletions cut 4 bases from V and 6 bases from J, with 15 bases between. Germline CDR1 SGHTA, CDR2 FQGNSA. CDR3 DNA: TGTGCCAGCAGCTCCGGGGGGCGCAGACATGGCTACACCTTC. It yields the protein CASSSGGRRHGYTF.

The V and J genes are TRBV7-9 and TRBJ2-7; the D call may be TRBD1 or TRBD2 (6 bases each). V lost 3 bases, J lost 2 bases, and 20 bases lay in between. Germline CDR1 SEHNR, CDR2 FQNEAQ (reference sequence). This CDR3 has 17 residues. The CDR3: CASSLGGLIDLTYEQYF. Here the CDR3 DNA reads TGTGCCAGCAGCTTGGGGGGCCTTATAGACCTAACCTACGAGCAGTACTTC.

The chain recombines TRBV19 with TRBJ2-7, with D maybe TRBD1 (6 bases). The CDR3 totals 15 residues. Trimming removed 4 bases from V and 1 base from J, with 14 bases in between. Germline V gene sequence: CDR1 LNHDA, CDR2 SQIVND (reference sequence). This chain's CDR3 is CASSRSWDKSYEQYF. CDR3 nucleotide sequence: TGTGCCAGTAGTAGAAGTTGGGACAAGTCCTACGAGCAGTACTTC.

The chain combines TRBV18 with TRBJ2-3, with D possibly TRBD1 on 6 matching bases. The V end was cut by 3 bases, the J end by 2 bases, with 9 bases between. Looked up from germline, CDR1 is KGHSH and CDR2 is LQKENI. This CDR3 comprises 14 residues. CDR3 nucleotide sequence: TGTGCCAGCTCACCGTTGGGGGCCACAGATACGCAGTATTTT. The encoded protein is CASSPLGATDTQYF. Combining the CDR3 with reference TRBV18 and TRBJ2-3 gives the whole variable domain NAGVMQNPRHLVRRRGQEARLRCSPMKGHSHVYWYRQLPEEGLKFMVYLQKENIIDESGMPKERFSAEFPKEGPSILRIQQVVRGDSAAYFCASSPLGATDTQYFGPGTRLTVL.

This chain's CDR3 is CASSVSGSWGREQFF. The CDR3 DNA reads as TGTGCCAGCAGCGTAAGTGGGTCGTGGGGTCGTGAGCAGTTCTTC. V gene TRBV9 combines with J gene TRBJ2-1; D is undetermined. Germline V gene lookup returns CDR1 SGDLS and CDR2 YYNGEE. The CDR3 is made up of 15 amino acids. V was clipped by 1 base and J by 9 bases, with 17 bases between them.

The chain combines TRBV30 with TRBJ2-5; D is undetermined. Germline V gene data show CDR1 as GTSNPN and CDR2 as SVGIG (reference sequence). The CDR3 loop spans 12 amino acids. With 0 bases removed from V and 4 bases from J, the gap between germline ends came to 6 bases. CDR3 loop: CAWSVYRETQYF. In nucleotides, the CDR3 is TGTGCCTGGAGTGTTTACAGAGAGACCCAGTACTTC.

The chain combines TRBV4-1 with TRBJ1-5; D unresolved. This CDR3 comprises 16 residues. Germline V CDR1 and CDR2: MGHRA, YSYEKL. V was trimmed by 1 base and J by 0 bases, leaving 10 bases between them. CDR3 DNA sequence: TGCGCCAGCAGCCAAGGTCTACCTTATAGCAATCAGCCCCAGCATTTT. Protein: CASSQGLPYSNQPQHF.

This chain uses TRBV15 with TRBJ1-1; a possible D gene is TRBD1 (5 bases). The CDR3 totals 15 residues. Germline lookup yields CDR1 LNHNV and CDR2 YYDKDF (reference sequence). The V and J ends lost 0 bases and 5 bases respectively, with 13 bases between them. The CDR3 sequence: CATSRDLGTGTEAFF. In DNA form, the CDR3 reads TGTGCCACCAGCAGAGATCTGGGGACGGGAACTGAAGCTTTCTTT.

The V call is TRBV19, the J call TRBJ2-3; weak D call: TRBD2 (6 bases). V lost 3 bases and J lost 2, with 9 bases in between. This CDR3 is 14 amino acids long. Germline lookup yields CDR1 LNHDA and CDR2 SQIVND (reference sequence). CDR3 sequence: CASSMTGDTDTQYF. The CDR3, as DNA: TGTGCCAGTAGTATGACGGGAGACACAGATACGCAGTATTTT.

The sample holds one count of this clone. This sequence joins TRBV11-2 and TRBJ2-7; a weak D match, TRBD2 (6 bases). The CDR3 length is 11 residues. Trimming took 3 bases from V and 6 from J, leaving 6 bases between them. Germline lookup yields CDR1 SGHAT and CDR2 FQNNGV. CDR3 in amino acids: CASSLTSEQYF. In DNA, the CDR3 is TGTGCCAGCAGCTTGACTAGCGAGCAGTACTTC.

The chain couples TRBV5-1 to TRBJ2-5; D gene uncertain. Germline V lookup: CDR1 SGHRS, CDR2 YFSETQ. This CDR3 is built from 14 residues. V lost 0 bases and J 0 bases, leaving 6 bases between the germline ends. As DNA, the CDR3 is TGCGCCAGCAGCTTGGAAATAAACCAAGAGACCCAGTACTTC. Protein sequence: CASSLEINQETQYF.

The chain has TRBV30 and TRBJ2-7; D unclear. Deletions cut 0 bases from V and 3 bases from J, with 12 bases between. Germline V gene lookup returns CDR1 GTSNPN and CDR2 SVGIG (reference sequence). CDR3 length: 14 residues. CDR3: CAWSVRLWDYEQYF. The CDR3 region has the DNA TGTGCCTGGAGTGTACGCCTTTGGGACTACGAGCAGTACTTC.

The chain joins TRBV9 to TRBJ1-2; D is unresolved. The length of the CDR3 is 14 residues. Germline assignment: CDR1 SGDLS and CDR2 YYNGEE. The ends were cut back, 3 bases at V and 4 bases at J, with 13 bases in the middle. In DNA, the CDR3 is TGTGCCAGCAGCGGACTCGGACGGCTCTATGGCTACACCTTC. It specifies CASSGLGRLYGYTF.

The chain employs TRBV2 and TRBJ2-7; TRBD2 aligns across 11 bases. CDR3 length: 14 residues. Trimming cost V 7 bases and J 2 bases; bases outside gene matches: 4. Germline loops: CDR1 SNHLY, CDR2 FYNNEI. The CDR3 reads CASKGTSGTYEQYF. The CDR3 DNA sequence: TGTGCCAGCAAAGGGACTAGCGGTACCTACGAGCAGTACTTC.

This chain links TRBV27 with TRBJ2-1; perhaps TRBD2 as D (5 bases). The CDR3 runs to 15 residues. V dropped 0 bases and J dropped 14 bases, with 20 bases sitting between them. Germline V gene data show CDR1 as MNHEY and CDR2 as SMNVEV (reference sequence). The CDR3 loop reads CASSLSILSGWGEFF. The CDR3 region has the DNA TGTGCCAGCAGTTTATCTATTCTGTCTGGGTGGGGAGAGTTCTTC.

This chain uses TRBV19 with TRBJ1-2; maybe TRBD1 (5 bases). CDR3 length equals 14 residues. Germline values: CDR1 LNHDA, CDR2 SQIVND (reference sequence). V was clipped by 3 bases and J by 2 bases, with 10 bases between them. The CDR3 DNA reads TGTGCCAGTAGTATTTCAGGGCCCAACTATGGCTACACCTTC. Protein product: CASSISGPNYGYTF.